What follows describes a single TCR beta chain. Its antigen is unidentified. The source of the sample is a study of cytomegalovirus exposure and HLA in healthy donors. The V gene end was trimmed by 2 bases and the J gene end by 7 bases; junction bases not matched to a gene: 5. The CDR3 extends over 14 amino acids. The germline V gene encodes CDR1 MNHNS and CDR2 SASEGT. Study-wide findings and caveats: A later analysis found most CMV-associated TCR beta chains apparently HLA-restricted.

The PCR made use of 60 Vbeta and 13 Jbeta primers. Clones were read by immunoSEQ multiplex PCR, and TCRdb kept only the in-frame ones, dropping some. The sample lists hundreds of thousands of clones, 70% to 85% occurring once. Sequencing was carried out using PBMCs. The rearrangement joins TRBV6-1 to TRBJ2-7; 10 nucleotides match TRBD2. This clonotype originated in a male donor in good health and CMV-seronegative. For the CDR3, the DNA is TGTGCCAGCAGTGAATGGGCTAGCGGGAGAGAGCAGTACTTC. This codes for CASSEWASGREQYF.